These 10 T cell receptor beta chains originate from one sample sequenced in a study of blood T cell repertoires in COVID-19. Method: immunoSEQ multiplex PCR; TCRdb's copy keeps in-frame clones and lacks some. The sample comprises about 160,000 clones, around four fifths of which are singletons, and 22% rests with the top ten. Material for sequencing was peripheral blood. The receptor source for this set is an elderly woman with acute or convalescent COVID-19.

This clone was seen only once. CDR3 amino acids: CAISPVPNTEAFF. The CDR3 nucleotides read TGTGCCATCAGTCCAGTCCCGAACACTGAAGCTTTCTTT. The rearrangement uses TRBV10-3 and TRBJ1-1; D uncertain. In germline, CDR1 is ENHRY, CDR2 SYGVKD. Trimming cost V 5 bases and J 1 base, with 8 bases left between them. The CDR3 runs to 13 residues.

This clone was seen a few times. The V and J genes are TRBV5-1 and TRBJ1-1; 7 bases agree with TRBD1. CDR1 SGHRS and CDR2 YFSETQ come from the germline V gene. The CDR3 is made up of 16 amino acids. After removal of 4 bases from V and 1 base from J, the junction contained 10 bases not matched to a gene. This CDR3 reads CASSRYYRGENTEAFF. In DNA, the CDR3 is TGCGCCAGCAGCCGATATTACAGGGGCGAGAACACTGAAGCTTTCTTT.

The chain couples TRBV6-5 to TRBJ2-1, with 10 bases identical to TRBD1. Germline assignment: CDR1 MNHEY and CDR2 SVGAGI. CDR3 length equals 14 residues. V trimming: 2 bases; J trimming: 10 bases; junction bases outside the gene matches: 5. DNA for the CDR3: TGTGCCAGCAGTTACAGGGACAGGGGAATAGAGCAGTTCTTC. It encodes CASSYRDRGIEQFF.

The chain links TRBV30 to TRBJ2-6, with 8 positions matching TRBD1. The CDR3 spans 13 residues. Trimming removed 8 bases from V and 2 bases from J; junction bases left unmatched: 2. Germline assignment: CDR1 GTSNPN and CDR2 SVGIG (reference sequence). CDR3 sequence: CAGRGPGANVLTF. The CDR3 bases are TGTGCCGGCAGGGGGCCTGGGGCCAACGTCCTGACTTTC.

The chain couples TRBV18 to TRBJ1-3, with D hard to call. The CDR3 spans 14 residues. Between the trimmed V and J ends, which lost 6 bases and 2 bases, there was a span of 11 bases. Germline CDR1 reads KGHSH; CDR2 reads LQKENI. The CDR3 region is CASSLQVPGNTIYF. In DNA form, the CDR3 reads TGTGCCAGCTCGCTTCAGGTCCCTGGAAACACCATATATTTT.

The CDR3 bases are TGTGCCAGCAGCCCGGGACTAGCGGAGTACAATGAGCAGTTCTTC. The encoded protein is CASSPGLAEYNEQFF. The chain combines TRBV5-4 with TRBJ2-1, with 11 bases identical to TRBD2. V lost 4 bases, J lost 4 bases, and 4 bases stayed unmatched. CDR1 is SGHNT and CDR2 is YYREEE in the germline V gene (reference sequence). The CDR3 runs to 15 residues.

J is TRBJ1-2 and V is TRBV11-2, with a possible D match to TRBD1 (5 bases). The CDR3 sequence is 14 residues long. V was shortened by 5 bases and J by 4 bases, with 14 bases between the two germline ends. In germline, CDR1 is SGHAT, CDR2 FQNNGV. The CDR3 nucleotides are TGTGCCAGCAGCCCGCAGGGTGCCCTCTATGGCTACACCTTC. Protein: CASSPQGALYGYTF.

V and J are TRBV19 and TRBJ1-5; TRBD1 might be the D (5 bases). V lost 6 bases, J lost 2 bases, and 17 bases lay in between. The CDR3 extends over 16 amino acids. Germline CDR1 reads LNHDA; CDR2 reads SQIVND (reference sequence). CDR3 protein: CASRPGTGNGNQPQHF. The CDR3 DNA sequence: TGTGCCAGTAGACCCGGGACTGGGAATGGCAATCAGCCCCAGCATTTT.

For the CDR3, the DNA is TGCGCCAGCAGCCACGCCCAGGGGATTGGAGATACGCAGTATTTT. Translation: CASSHAQGIGDTQYF. The chain is built from TRBV5-1 and TRBJ2-3; D may be TRBD1 (6 bases). Germline V gene sequence: CDR1 SGHRS, CDR2 YFSETQ. This CDR3 spans 15 amino acids. With 4 bases removed from V and 5 bases from J, the gap between germline ends came to 17 bases.

The chain carries TRBV7-8 and TRBJ1-5; the D gene is possibly TRBD1 (5 bases). V lost 3 bases, J lost 1 base, and 22 bases lay in between. The CDR3 has 19 amino acids. From germline, CDR1 is SGHVS and CDR2 FQNEAQ. The CDR3 coding sequence is TGTGCCAGCAGCTTCGGGGGACGAAAAATTAATGGGAGCAATCAGCCCCAGCATTTT. This sequence encodes CASSFGGRKINGSNQPQHF.